This T cell receptor beta chain was recovered during a study of cytomegalovirus exposure and HLA in healthy donors. Concerning this clone: Antigen: not known.

Healthy donors of bone marrow made up the group. General observations from the study: It was likely that a cluster of highly shared sequence variants was a sequencing artifact. The study reported that TCR beta sequences accurately predicted HLA-A and HLA-B alleles in most subjects. TCR beta chains associated with HLA were, in a later analysis, more clonally expanded than equally common others.

In germline, CDR1 is SGDLS, CDR2 YYNGEE. This CDR3 comprises 13 residues. V was cut by 0 bases and J by 1 base, with 3 bases left in between. Vbeta (60) and Jbeta (13) primers were used in the PCR. The repertoire was sequenced with immunoSEQ multiplex PCR; TCRdb's copy has only in-frame clones and lacks some. The profile shows about 50,000 clones, roughly four fifths of them singletons. This chain uses TRBV9 with TRBJ2-3; D uncertain. This TCR derives from a woman aged 35 to 49 in good health and CMV-seropositive. The material sequenced was PBMCs. The CDR3 sequence: CASSVAGTDTQYF. The CDR3 nucleotides read TGTGCCAGCAGCGTAGCAGGCACAGATACGCAGTATTTT. The variable domain in full, completed from reference TRBV9 and TRBJ2-3, reads DSGVTQTPKHLITATGQRVTLRCSPRSGDLSVYWYQQSLDQGLQFLIQYYNGEERAKGNILERFSAQQFPDLHSELNLSSLELGDSALYFCASSVAGTDTQYFGPGTRLTVL.